These 27 T cell receptor beta chains came from one sample sequenced in a study of spatial heterogeneity in lung cancer. TCRdb recomputed calls from the 5' RACE reads with MiXCR, one row per CDR3 protein. The data contain 7,500 to 9,000 distinct CDR3 sequences, 9.7% of them singletons. Time point meaning: sample taken at primary tumor resection. The sample was normal lung tissue next to the tumor, taken at surgery. These receptors were collected from a male donor with early-stage non-small cell lung cancer.

This clonotype has at least ten counts. J is TRBJ2-1 and V is TRBV20-1, with 12 nucleotides matching TRBD2. Trimming cost V 5 bases and J 4 bases; bases outside gene matches: 9. The CDR3 spans 16 residues. Germline loops: CDR1 DFQATT, CDR2 SNEGSKA (reference sequence). CDR3 nucleotides: TGCAGTGCTCACCTAGCGGGGGGGCCCTATTACAATGAGCAGTTCTTC. This gives the protein CSAHLAGGPYYNEQFF.

This chain links TRBV12-3 or TRBV12-4 with TRBJ2-5, with TRBD1 identical over 9 bases. This CDR3 has 14 residues. V lost 5 bases and J lost 5; bases outside the gene matches: 6. In DNA form, the CDR3 reads TGTGCCAGCAGTCCGGGACAGGGAAGGGAGACCCAGTACTTC. Protein: CASSPGQGRETQYF.

In its sample, this clonotype was seen many times. The chain uses TRBV20-1 and TRBJ2-5; D may match TRBD1 or TRBD2 (5 bases each). The CDR3 contains 11 residues. Germline V CDR1 and CDR2: DFQATT, SNEGSKA (reference sequence). The V end lost 7 bases, the J end lost 6 bases, and 12 bases lay between the germline ends. CDR3 in DNA: TGCAGTGTTAGGTGGGGACAGACCCAGTACTTC. It specifies CSVRWGQTQYF.

This clonotype appeared many times. The chain is built from TRBV7-9 and TRBJ2-7, with TRBD1 as a possible D gene (6 bases). Germline CDR1 is SEHNR and CDR2 is FQNEAQ (reference sequence). V lost 5 bases to trimming and J lost 4 bases, with 12 bases between them. The CDR3 extends over 13 amino acids. The CDR3 reads CASSPTGKYEQYF. The DNA of the CDR3 is TGTGCCAGCAGCCCCACAGGGAAGTACGAGCAGTACTTC. The entire variable domain, with the rest obtained from reference TRBV7-9 and TRBJ2-7, is as follows: DTGVSQNPRHKITKRGQNVTFRCDPISEHNRLYWYRQTLGQGPEFLTYFQNEAQLEKSRLLSDRFSAERPKGSFSTLEIQRTEQGDSAMYLCASSPTGKYEQYFGPGTRLTVT.

In this sample, this clonotype turned up many times. The chain carries TRBV28 and TRBJ2-5; tentatively, D is TRBD1 or TRBD2 (5 bases each). The CDR3 extends over 14 amino acids. The V end lost 2 bases, the J end lost 7 bases, and 14 bases lay between the germline ends. Germline CDR1 MDHEN, CDR2 SYDVKM. CDR3 region: CASSLNRGPRTQYF. The CDR3 DNA sequence: TGTGCCAGCAGTTTAAACCGGGGACCCCGGACCCAGTACTTC.

The sample holds many counts of this clonotype. Here the CDR3 DNA reads TGTGCCAGCAGGGGGGCCCAGGGGTCCGGGGCCAACGTCCTGACTTTC. Translated, it gives CASRGAQGSGANVLTF. V gene TRBV6-5 combines with J gene TRBJ2-6, with TRBD1 as a possible D gene (6 bases). Germline V gene data show CDR1 as MNHEY and CDR2 as SVGAGI. The V gene lost 6 bases and the J gene lost 4 bases, with 16 bases spanning the gap. This CDR3 region has 16 residues.

At least ten counts were recorded for this clonotype. This chain joins TRBV7-2 and TRBJ2-3; no clear D. The CDR3 has 15 amino acids. Germline V gene lookup returns CDR1 SGHTA and CDR2 FQGNSA. Deletions cut 0 bases from V and 0 bases from J, with 7 bases between. CDR3 loop: CASSLAWGSTDTQYF. In DNA, the CDR3 is TGTGCCAGCAGCTTAGCGTGGGGTAGCACAGATACGCAGTATTTT.

The chain combines TRBV4-3 with TRBJ1-2; 9 bases line up with TRBD1. This CDR3 comprises 16 residues. Trimming took 1 base from V and 4 from J; bases not matched to a gene: 7. Germline-derived CDR1 and CDR2 are LGHNA and YSLEER. CDR3 in amino acids: CASSQGGTGKIYGYTF. CDR3 DNA sequence: TGCGCCAGCAGCCAAGGAGGGACAGGGAAGATCTATGGCTACACCTTC.

This clonotype is deemed medium-sized. The J gene is TRBJ2-3, the V gene TRBV6-5; TRBD2 matches at 7 bases. The junction had 8 bases not matched to a gene; V was cut back by 4 bases and J by 4 bases. The germline V gene has CDR1 MNHEY and CDR2 SVGAGI. The CDR3 covers 15 residues. Written as DNA, the CDR3 is TGTGCCAGCAGTTCCGGCGGGAGAGCGTCAGATACGCAGTATTTT. This sequence encodes CASSSGGRASDTQYF.

In this sample, this clonotype turned up many times. The chain links TRBV3-1 to TRBJ2-5, with 8 bases fitting TRBD2. The CDR3 has 15 residues. Trimming at V came to 1 base and at J to 2 bases, leaving 3 bases not matched to a gene. Germline V gives CDR1 LGHDT, CDR2 YNNKEL (reference sequence). CDR3 region: CASSQGPGGQETQYF. For the CDR3, the DNA is TGTGCCAGCAGCCAAGGTCCGGGAGGGCAAGAGACCCAGTACTTC.

This clonotype came up many times. Here the CDR3 reads CASTQVPQETQYF. CDR3 DNA: TGTGCCAGCACCCAGGTTCCCCAAGAGACCCAGTACTTC. The chain carries TRBV7-9 and TRBJ2-5, with D unclear. V gave up 7 bases and J gave up 1 base, with 10 bases separating them. CDR1 is SEHNR and CDR2 is FQNEAQ in the germline V gene (reference sequence). CDR3 length: 13 residues.

This clonotype has a count of ten or more. The chain has TRBV5-1 and TRBJ1-4, with 9 nucleotides matching TRBD1. V was clipped by 8 bases and J by 0 bases; unmatched bases: 8. The CDR3 length is 16 residues. CDR1 is SGHRS and CDR2 is YFSETQ in the germline V gene. CDR3 protein: CAREQGANTTNEKLFF. The DNA for the CDR3 is TGCGCCAGAGAACAGGGGGCGAATACAACTAATGAAAAACTGTTTTTT.

Ten or more counts support this clonotype. The rearrangement uses TRBV7-2 and TRBJ2-1, with unresolved D. Trimming took off 4 bases at V and 3 bases at J, with 4 bases between the two ends. Germline V gives CDR1 SGHTA, CDR2 FQGNSA. This CDR3 has 12 residues. This CDR3 reads CASSSNYNEQFF. CDR3 nucleotides: TGTGCCAGCAGCTCCAACTACAATGAGCAGTTCTTC.

This clonotype was found many times. The chain couples TRBV4-2 to TRBJ2-7; 10 nucleotides match TRBD1. The CDR3 covers 15 residues. Germline V gene lookup returns CDR1 LGHNA and CDR2 YNFKEQ. J lost 2 bases, V lost 1 base, and 2 bases had no gene match. The DNA of the CDR3 is TGTGCCAGCAGCCAAGCGGACAGGGGGACCTACGAGCAGTACTTC. It specifies CASSQADRGTYEQYF.

This clonotype was seen repeatedly, ten times or more. This chain joins TRBV6-5 and TRBJ1-1; D remains unclear. Deletions cut 0 bases from V and 0 bases from J, with 8 bases between. Germline V lookup: CDR1 MNHEY, CDR2 SVGAGI. The CDR3 is 15 amino acids. CDR3 nucleotide sequence: TGTGCCAGCAGTTACTCGTTTTCCTTGAACACTGAAGCTTTCTTT. Translating it yields CASSYSFSLNTEAFF.

The table lists this clonotype with a few counts. V gene TRBV2 combines with J gene TRBJ2-3; TRBD2 matches at 8 bases. This CDR3 is 20 amino acids long. Losses at the gene ends were 6 bases for V and 1 base for J; bases not matched to a gene: 21. The germline V gene encodes CDR1 SNHLY and CDR2 FYNNEI. The CDR3 sequence is CASRARVGAGASGRTDTQYF. The CDR3 DNA follows: TGTGCCAGCAGGGCACGCGTGGGGGCCGGGGCTAGCGGGCGCACAGATACGCAGTATTTT.

This clonotype was seen at least ten times. V usage is TRBV5-4 and J usage is TRBJ2-3; 8 bases are a match to TRBD1. With V trimmed by 1 base and J by 5 bases, 3 bases remained unmatched. Germline CDR1 SGHNT, CDR2 YYREEE (reference sequence). The CDR3 is 14 amino acids. The CDR3 reads CASSLQGAKDTQYF. In DNA form, the CDR3 reads TGTGCCAGCAGCTTGCAGGGGGCGAAAGATACGCAGTATTTT.

This clonotype appeared many times. The V gene is TRBV7-8, the J gene TRBJ1-2, with no clear D. V dropped 10 bases and J dropped 5 bases, with 20 bases sitting between them. The germline V gene has CDR1 SGHVS and CDR2 FQNEAQ. The CDR3 has 14 amino acids. The CDR3 region has the DNA TGTGCCACAGGCGAGAGGCCCGTTGGTTATGGCTACACCTTC. Its protein is CATGERPVGYGYTF.

The chain has TRBV7-2 and TRBJ1-5; D is ambiguous. The V and J ends lost 3 bases and 7 bases respectively, with 4 bases between them. The germline gives CDR1 SGHTA, CDR2 FQGNSA. The CDR3 is 11 amino acids. CDR3 coding DNA: TGTGCCAGCAGCTTGGGACAGCCCCAGCATTTT. Translation gives CASSLGQPQHF.

This clonotype was seen repeatedly, ten times or more. The rearrangement links TRBV4-1 to TRBJ1-1; 7 nucleotides line up with TRBD1. The CDR3 is 14 amino acids. Germline V gene sequence: CDR1 MGHRA, CDR2 YSYEKL. With V trimmed by 0 bases and J by 4 bases, 2 bases remained unmatched. CDR3 loop: CASSQETGFTEAFF. CDR3 bases: TGCGCCAGCAGCCAAGAGACAGGGTTCACTGAAGCTTTCTTT.

This clonotype has a count of ten or more. V usage is TRBV4-1 and J usage is TRBJ2-7; TRBD2 matches 8 bases. CDR1 MGHRA and CDR2 YSYEKL come from the germline V gene. The CDR3 extends over 18 amino acids. V was clipped by 0 bases and J by 0 bases; unmatched bases: 10. The DNA for the CDR3 is TGCGCCAGCAGCCAAGATCCGGATAGCGGGACAAGCTCCTACGAGCAGTACTTC. Protein sequence: CASSQDPDSGTSSYEQYF.

This clonotype was counted many times. The CDR3 DNA is TGCGCCAGCAGCTTGGGGACAGGAGCTAATGAAAAACTGTTTTTT. It yields the protein CASSLGTGANEKLFF. The V call is TRBV5-1, the J call TRBJ1-4; 7 nucleotides align to TRBD1. The CDR3 consists of 15 residues. Looked up from germline, CDR1 is SGHRS and CDR2 is YFSETQ. The trim removed 0 bases at V and 3 bases at J, leaving 2 bases unmatched.

The chain uses TRBV20-1 and TRBJ1-2; D is unresolved. Looked up from germline, CDR1 is DFQATT and CDR2 is SNEGSKA (reference sequence). The CDR3 totals 16 residues. Trimming removed 6 bases from V and 0 bases from J, with 20 bases in between. The DNA for the CDR3 is TGCAGTGCGAGGGCACCGGGGATTACTTCTAACTATGGCTACACCTTC. Translation: CSARAPGITSNYGYTF.

By share, this clonotype counts as medium-sized. The CDR3 protein is CSVGTRDRGLSGANVLTF. The CDR3 DNA reads TGCAGCGTTGGGACTCGGGACAGGGGGCTGTCTGGGGCCAACGTCCTGACTTTC. The chain employs TRBV29-1 and TRBJ2-6, with 12 bases that match TRBD1. The J segment lost 1 base and the V segment lost 4 bases, leaving 8 bases of the junction unmatched. CDR3 length: 18 residues. Germline assignment: CDR1 SQVTM and CDR2 ANQGSEA.

The chain employs TRBV6-6 and TRBJ2-5; maybe TRBD1 (7 bases). The CDR3 runs 17 residues. In germline, CDR1 is MNHNY, CDR2 SVGAGI (reference sequence). V lost 4 bases and J 2 bases, leaving 20 bases between the germline ends. The CDR3 region has the DNA TGTGCCAGCAGTTTAACTGCAGGGGGAGGAGGTCAAGAGACCCAGTACTTC. Its translation is CASSLTAGGGGQETQYF.

In this sample, this clonotype turned up many times. The chain recombines TRBV5-5 with TRBJ2-7, with a weak D call TRBD1 (6 bases). Trimming left V 4 bases short and J 7 bases short, with 21 bases between. CDR3 length: 15 residues. Per the germline V gene, CDR1 is SGHKS and CDR2 is YYEKEE (reference sequence). CDR3 sequence (DNA): TGTGCCAGCAGCGCGCACCTGACAGGCCTCAAGGAGCAGTACTTC. It codes for CASSAHLTGLKEQYF.

This clonotype was recorded many times. This rearrangement joins TRBV7-2 to TRBJ2-7, with 12 bases matching TRBD1. The CDR3 loop spans 15 amino acids. The trim removed 3 bases at V and 7 bases at J, leaving 7 bases unmatched. Germline-derived CDR1 and CDR2 are SGHTA and FQGNSA. The CDR3 DNA sequence: TGTGCCAGCAGCTTTCGGGGACAGGGGGCGAAGGAGCAGTACTTC. Translation: CASSFRGQGAKEQYF.